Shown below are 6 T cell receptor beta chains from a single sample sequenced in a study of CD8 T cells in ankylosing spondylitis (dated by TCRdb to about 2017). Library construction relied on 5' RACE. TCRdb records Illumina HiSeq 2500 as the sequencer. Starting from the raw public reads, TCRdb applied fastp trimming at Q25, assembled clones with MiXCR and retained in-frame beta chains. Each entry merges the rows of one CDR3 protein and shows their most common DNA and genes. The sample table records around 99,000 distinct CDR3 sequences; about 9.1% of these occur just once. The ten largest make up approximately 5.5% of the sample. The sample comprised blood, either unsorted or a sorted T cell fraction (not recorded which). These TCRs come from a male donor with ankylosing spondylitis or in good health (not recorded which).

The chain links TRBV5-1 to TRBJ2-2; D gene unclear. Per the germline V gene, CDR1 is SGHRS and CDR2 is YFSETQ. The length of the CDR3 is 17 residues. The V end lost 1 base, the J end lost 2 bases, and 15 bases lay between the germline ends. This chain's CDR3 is CASSLRLAGANTGELFF. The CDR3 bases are TGCGCCAGCAGCTTGAGGTTGGCAGGAGCCAACACCGGGGAGCTGTTTTTT. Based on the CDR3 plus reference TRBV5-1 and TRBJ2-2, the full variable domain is KAGVTQTPRYLIKTRGQQVTLSCSPISGHRSVSWYQQTPGQGLQFLFEYFSETQRNKGNFPGRFSGRQFSNSRSEMNVSTLELGDSALYLCASSLRLAGANTGELFFGEGSRLTVL.

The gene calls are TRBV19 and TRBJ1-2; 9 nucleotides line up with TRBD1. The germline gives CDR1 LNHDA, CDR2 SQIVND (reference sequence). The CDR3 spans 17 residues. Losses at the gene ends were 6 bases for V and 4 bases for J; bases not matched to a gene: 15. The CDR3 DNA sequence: TGTGCCAGTAGCCCCGGGACAGGGACTTTCAATTTCTATGGCTACACCTTC. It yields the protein CASSPGTGTFNFYGYTF.

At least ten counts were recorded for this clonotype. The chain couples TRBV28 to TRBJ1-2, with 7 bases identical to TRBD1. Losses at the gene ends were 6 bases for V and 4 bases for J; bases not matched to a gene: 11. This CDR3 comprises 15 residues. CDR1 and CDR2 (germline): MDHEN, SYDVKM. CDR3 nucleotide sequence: TGTGCCAGCAGAACGACAGGGAGCCCCCTCTATGGCTACACCTTC. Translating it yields CASRTTGSPLYGYTF.

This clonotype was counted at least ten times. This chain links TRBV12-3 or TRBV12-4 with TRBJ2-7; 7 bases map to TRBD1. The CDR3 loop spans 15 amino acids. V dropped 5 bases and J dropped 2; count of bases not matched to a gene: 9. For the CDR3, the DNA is TGTGCCAGCAGTATCACCGGGACAGAAGCCTACGAGCAGTACTTC. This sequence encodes CASSITGTEAYEQYF.

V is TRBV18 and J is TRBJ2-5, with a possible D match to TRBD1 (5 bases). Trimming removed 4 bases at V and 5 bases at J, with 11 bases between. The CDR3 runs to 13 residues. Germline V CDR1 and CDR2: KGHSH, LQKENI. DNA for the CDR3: TGTGCCAGCTCACGGTCAGGGATGGAGACCCAGTACTTC. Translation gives CASSRSGMETQYF. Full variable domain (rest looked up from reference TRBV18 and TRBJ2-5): NAGVMQNPRHLVRRRGQEARLRCSPMKGHSHVYWYRQLPEEGLKFMVYLQKENIIDESGMPKERFSAEFPKEGPSILRIQQVVRGDSAAYFCASSRSGMETQYFGPGTRLLVL.

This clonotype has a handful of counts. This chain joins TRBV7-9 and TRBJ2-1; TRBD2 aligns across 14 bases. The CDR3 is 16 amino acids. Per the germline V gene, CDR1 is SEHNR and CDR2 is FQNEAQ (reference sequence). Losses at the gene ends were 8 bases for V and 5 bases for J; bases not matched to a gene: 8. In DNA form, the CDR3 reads TGTGCCAGCGGCAGGACTAGCGGGGGGACCGACAATGAGCAGTTCTTC. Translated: CASGRTSGGTDNEQFF.